This TCR beta chain emerged from a study of vaccination and CD4 T cells after COVID-19. Points on this clonotype: Its antigen is unknown.

Treatment of the sample: approximately nine-day PBMC culture with coronavirus spike peptide pools or control peptides (ViraFEST assay). Sequenced with the Oncomine TCR Beta short-read assay was DNA taken from cultured CD4+ T cells. One entry per CDR3 protein results from TCRdb running MiXCR on the PCR reads. The table shows around 21,000 distinct CDR3 sequences, with 60% to 70% occurring only once. This CDR3 has 13 amino acids. Unmatched junction bases numbered 4, after V lost 5 bases and J lost 6 bases. CDR1 and CDR2 (germline): SNHLY, FYNNEI. The receptor was isolated from a human donor who had recovered from COVID-19. Specimen: CD4+ T cells from blood, cultured in vitro. The chain couples TRBV2 to TRBJ1-1, with 9 positions matching TRBD1. The CDR3 region is CASSHRQGAEAFF. CDR3 DNA: TGTGCCAGCAGTCACCGACAGGGGGCTGAAGCTTTCTTT.